The clone carrying this TCR beta chain was recorded a few times. Its target is unknown. The data stem from a study of T cells in tumors after PD-1 blockade. Study-wide background: No patient had prior checkpoint blockade, systemic immunosuppression, or radiotherapy within 4 weeks. Some patients also took daily vismodegib 150 mg during anti-PD-1 treatment.

This CDR3 is built from 14 residues. V lost 6 bases and J 4 bases, leaving 13 bases between the germline ends. Germline lookup yields CDR1 MNHNY and CDR2 SVGAGI (reference sequence). Whole-study findings and limits: Most post-therapy expanded exhausted CD8+ clones were new, undetected before treatment. Some novel exhausted tumor clones appeared in pre-treatment blood, suggesting peripheral recruitment.

Libraries were prepared by immunoSEQ multiplex PCR; TCRdb keeps only in-frame clonotypes and omits some of them. Here the sample spans 1,200 to 1,500 clones, under 80% being singletons. This receptor was taken from a human donor with basal cell carcinoma. The V call is TRBV6-6, the J call TRBJ2-1; D is uncertain. The starting material was tumor tissue, obtained before anti-PD-1 treatment. The CDR3 spells CASSNAAGYNEQFF. CDR3 coding DNA: TGTGCCAGCAGCAACGCTGCTGGGTACAATGAGCAGTTCTTC.